This is a list of T cell receptor beta chains from one sample in a study of blood T cell repertoires in COVID-19. The method was immunoSEQ multiplex PCR; TCRdb's version includes in-frame clones alone and lacks a portion of them. The table records more than 95,000 clones, 65% to 80% of them present only once. Sequencing was carried out using peripheral blood. These receptors originate from a man between 65 and 80 years old with acute or convalescent COVID-19. Each CDR3 is given with its conserved first and last residue. Each record gives: CDR3 protein, CDR3 DNA, D gene, clone size, CDR3 length, V gene, J gene. D genes are given only for firm matches. Size is stated for part of the rows, as once, few or many counts, or as a class when the clone is expanded.

CASSSGQAYNEQFF	TGTGCCAGCAGCTCCGGACAGGCCTACAATGAGCAGTTCTTC	TRBD1	once	14	TRBV7-3	TRBJ2-1
CASSLIGDGELFF	TGTGCCAGCAGCTTAATAGGGGACGGGGAGCTGTTTTTT	-	-	13	TRBV7-3	TRBJ2-2
CASSRGTVQETQYF	TGTGCCAGCAGCCGAGGGACAGTACAAGAGACCCAGTACTTC	TRBD1	-	14	TRBV6-5	TRBJ2-5
CASSYSQGSNQPQHF	TGTGCCAGCAGTTACTCGCAGGGAAGCAATCAGCCCCAGCATTTT	-	-	15	TRBV6-5	TRBJ1-5
CASSIGPSSGDPTDTQYF	TGTGCCAGTAGTATTGGGCCGAGTAGCGGGGACCCCACAGATACGCAGTATTTT	TRBD2	-	18	TRBV19	TRBJ2-3
CASSPPSTPPLETQYF	TGTGCCAGCTCACCACCGAGTACTCCGCCTCTCGAGACCCAGTACTTC	-	-	16	TRBV18	TRBJ2-5
CATSRDRGSNQPQHF	TGTGCCACCAGCCGGGACAGGGGGAGCAATCAGCCCCAGCATTTT	TRBD1	-	15	TRBV15	TRBJ1-5
CASSQDREKLFF	TGTGCCAGCAGCCAAGACAGGGAAAAACTGTTTTTT	-	-	12	TRBV4-2	TRBJ1-4
CASSEASLLTGPLLHEQFF	TGTGCCAGCAGTGAAGCGTCACTACTAACGGGTCCCCTCCTGCATGAGCAGTTCTTC	-	once	19	TRBV2	TRBJ2-1
CASSYTANYGYTF	TGCGCCAGCAGCTATACAGCCAACTATGGCTACACCTTC	-	-	13	TRBV5-1	TRBJ1-2
CASSSSGRIYEQYF	TGCGCCAGCAGCTCTAGCGGGAGAATCTACGAGCAGTACTTC	TRBD2	once	14	TRBV5-1	TRBJ2-7
CASSLGQGFYEQYF	TGTGCCAGCAGTCTCGGACAGGGTTTCTACGAGCAGTACTTC	TRBD1	-	14	TRBV6-6	TRBJ2-7
CASSPTQTSYLNTQYF	TGCGCCAGCAGCCCTACTCAGACTAGCTATCTTAATACGCAGTATTTT	TRBD2	-	16	TRBV4-1	TRBJ2-3
CASSSPGTSGMKTQYF	TGTGCCAGCAGCTCGCCGGGGACTAGCGGGATGAAGACCCAGTACTTC	TRBD2	-	16	TRBV7-2	TRBJ2-5
CAISTTGVRETQYF	TGTGCCATCAGTACGACAGGGGTTAGAGAGACCCAGTACTTC	TRBD1	-	14	TRBV10-3	TRBJ2-5
CASRDSLYGYTF	TGTGCCAGCAGGGACAGTCTATATGGCTACACCTTC	-	-	12	TRBV6-5	TRBJ1-2
CASSSLGQGNTEAFF	TGTGCCAGCAGTTCGCTGGGGCAGGGGAACACTGAAGCTTTCTTT	-	few	15	TRBV6-5	TRBJ1-1
CASSVWTGSNTEAFF	TGCGCCAGCAGCGTTTGGACAGGGTCTAACACTGAAGCTTTCTTT	TRBD1	-	15	TRBV4-1	TRBJ1-1
CASSVATTGINLAHGYTF	TGTGCCAGCAGCGTAGCTACGACAGGGATTAATTTGGCTCATGGCTACACCTTC	TRBD1	-	18	TRBV9	TRBJ1-2
CASSRGTHQETQYF	TGTGCCAGCAGCCGCGGGACGCACCAAGAGACCCAGTACTTC	-	once	14	TRBV7-9	TRBJ2-5
CASLSQGSNYNEQFF	TGTGCCAGCTTGAGTCAGGGTTCTAATTACAATGAGCAGTTCTTC	-	-	15	TRBV2	TRBJ2-1
CASSLATSGTYEQYF	TGTGCCAGCAGCTTAGCGACTAGCGGTACCTACGAGCAGTACTTC	TRBD2	-	15	TRBV7-2	TRBJ2-7
CASSTAPGELFF	TGTGCCAGCTCGACAGCCCCCGGGGAGCTGTTTTTT	-	-	12	TRBV19	TRBJ2-2
CASSGYTDTQYF	TGTGCCAGCTCAGGGTACACAGATACGCAGTATTTT	-	-	12	TRBV21-1	TRBJ2-3
CASRGDNEQFF	TGTGCCAGCCGGGGTGACAATGAGCAGTTCTTC	-	-	11	TRBV6-5	TRBJ2-1
CASSLGGASGNREQFF	TGTGCCAGCAGCTTAGGAGGGGCTAGCGGGAACCGTGAGCAGTTCTTC	TRBD2	-	16	TRBV11-3	TRBJ2-1
CASSLERSGEQFF	TGTGCCAGCAGCTTAGAACGTTCGGGTGAGCAGTTCTTC	-	few	13	TRBV7-2	TRBJ2-1
CASLTPTSSYEQYF	TGTGCCAGCCTTACACCCACCAGCTCCTACGAGCAGTACTTC	-	-	14	TRBV28	TRBJ2-7
CASLRGKTYNEQFF	TGTGCCAGCCTGAGGGGGAAAACCTACAATGAGCAGTTCTTC	-	-	14	TRBV5-8	TRBJ2-1
CASSVGSVGGRDTEAFF	TGTGCCAGCAGCGTAGGTTCTGTGGGGGGACGGGACACTGAAGCTTTCTTT	-	-	17	TRBV9	TRBJ1-1
CASSPWTEGENIQYF	TGTGCCAGCTCACCTTGGACAGAGGGGGAGAACATTCAGTACTTC	-	-	15	TRBV18	TRBJ2-4
CASSVQGYQPQHF	TGTGCCAGCAGTGTACAGGGTTATCAGCCCCAGCATTTT	-	-	13	TRBV7-2	TRBJ1-5
CASSREGTEAFF	TGTGCCAGCAGTCGGGAGGGCACTGAAGCTTTCTTT	-	-	12	TRBV12-3/TRBV12-4	TRBJ1-1
CASSQIQGDGADTQYF	TGCGCCAGCAGCCAAATACAGGGGGATGGGGCAGATACGCAGTATTTT	TRBD1	-	16	TRBV4-3	TRBJ2-3
CAWSVSRGSYEQYF	TGTGCCTGGAGTGTATCCAGGGGGTCCTACGAGCAGTACTTC	TRBD1	few	14	TRBV30	TRBJ2-7
CASSYSGSGGETQYF	TGTGCCAGCAGTTACTCGGGTAGCGGGGGAGAGACCCAGTACTTC	TRBD2	few	15	TRBV6-6	TRBJ2-5
CASSLQASGINNEQFF	TGCGCCAGCAGCTTGCAGGCTAGCGGGATAAACAATGAGCAGTTCTTC	TRBD2	-	16	TRBV5-1	TRBJ2-1
CAWSVEADTQYF	TGTGCCTGGAGCGTAGAGGCAGATACGCAGTATTTT	-	-	12	TRBV30	TRBJ2-3
CASSLDPSGTYEQYF	TGCGCCAGCAGCTTGGACCCTAGCGGTACCTACGAGCAGTACTTC	TRBD2	-	15	TRBV5-1	TRBJ2-7
CASSPLGQRVHTGELFF	TGTGCCAGCAGCCCATTGGGGCAGCGGGTACACACCGGGGAGCTGTTTTTT	-	-	17	TRBV7-3	TRBJ2-2
CASSTPYGQGAQFF	TGTGCCAGCAGCACCCCCTACGGACAGGGTGCGCAGTTCTTC	TRBD1	-	14	TRBV7-2	TRBJ2-1
CSAGQASYEQYF	TGCAGCGCAGGACAGGCGAGTTACGAGCAGTACTTC	TRBD1	few	12	TRBV29-1	TRBJ2-7
CASSQGQGRSPLHF	TGTGCCAGCAGCCAGGGACAGGGGAGATCACCCCTCCACTTT	TRBD1	-	14	TRBV11-2	TRBJ1-6
CASSQAQPFYGYTF	TGTGCCAGCAGCCAGGCACAGCCCTTCTATGGCTACACCTTC	-	few	14	TRBV3-1/TRBV3-2	TRBJ1-2